Detailed here is one T cell receptor (beta chain). Its antigen is still unknown. Generated by immunoSEQ multiplex PCR, the TCRdb table keeps only in-frame clones and is missing some. The sample shows about 330,000 clones, less than 85% of them seen only once. V gave up 1 base and J gave up 6 bases, with 13 bases separating them. The CDR3 covers 15 residues. Germline loops: CDR1 SGHTA, CDR2 FQGNSA. This sample was taken from a study of shared clonotypes between healthy human individuals. Findings and caveats of the study: Sharing across four donors was highest in naive CD4 (around 5%) and lowest in memory CD8 (roughly 0.4%).

This sequence originates from a man aged 25-45 years in good health. This chain joins TRBV7-2 and TRBJ1-5, with D maybe TRBD1 (5 bases). Sequenced material: memory CD4+ T cells sorted from blood. Subset given: CD45RA-negative fraction. CDR3 region: CASSLGGARAQPQHF. The CDR3 coding sequence is TGTGCCAGCAGCTTAGGCGGAGCCAGGGCTCAGCCCCAGCATTTT.